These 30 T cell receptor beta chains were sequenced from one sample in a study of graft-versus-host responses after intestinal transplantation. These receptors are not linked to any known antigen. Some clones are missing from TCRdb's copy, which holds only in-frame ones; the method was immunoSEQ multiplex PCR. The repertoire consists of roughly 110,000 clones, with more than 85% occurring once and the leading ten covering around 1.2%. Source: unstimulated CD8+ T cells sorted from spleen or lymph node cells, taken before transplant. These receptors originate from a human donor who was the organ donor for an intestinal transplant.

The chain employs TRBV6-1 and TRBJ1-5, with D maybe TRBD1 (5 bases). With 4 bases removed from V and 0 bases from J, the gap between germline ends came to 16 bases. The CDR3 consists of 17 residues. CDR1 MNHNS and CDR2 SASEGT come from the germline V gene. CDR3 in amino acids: CASSGLGGVYSNQPQHF. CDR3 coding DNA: TGTGCCAGCAGTGGCCTCGGGGGGGTATATAGCAATCAGCCCCAGCATTTT.

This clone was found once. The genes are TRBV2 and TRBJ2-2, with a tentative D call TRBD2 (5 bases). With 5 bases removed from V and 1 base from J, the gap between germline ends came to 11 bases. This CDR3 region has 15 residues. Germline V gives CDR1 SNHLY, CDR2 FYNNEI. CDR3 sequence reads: CASSFYRENTGELFF. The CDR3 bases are TGTGCCAGCAGTTTCTATCGGGAGAACACCGGGGAGCTGTTTTTT.

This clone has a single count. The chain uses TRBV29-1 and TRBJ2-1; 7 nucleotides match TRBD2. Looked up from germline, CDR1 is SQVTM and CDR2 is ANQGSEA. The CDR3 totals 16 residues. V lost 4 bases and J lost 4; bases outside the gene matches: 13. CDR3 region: CSVGDRLAPVYNEQFF. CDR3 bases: TGCAGCGTTGGAGATCGACTAGCCCCAGTTTACAATGAGCAGTTCTTC.

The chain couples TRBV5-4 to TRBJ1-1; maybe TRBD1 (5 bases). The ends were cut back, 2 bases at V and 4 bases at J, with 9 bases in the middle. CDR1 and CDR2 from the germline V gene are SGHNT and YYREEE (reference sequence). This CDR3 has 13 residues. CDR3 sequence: CASSFGTLTEAFF. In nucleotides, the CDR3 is TGTGCCAGCAGCTTCGGGACGCTCACTGAAGCTTTCTTT. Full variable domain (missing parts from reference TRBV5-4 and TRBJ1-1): ETGVTQSPTHLIKTRGQQVTLRCSSQSGHNTVSWYQQALGQGPQFIFQYYREEENGRGNFPPRFSGLQFPNYSSELNVNALELDDSALYLCASSFGTLTEAFFGQGTRLTVV.

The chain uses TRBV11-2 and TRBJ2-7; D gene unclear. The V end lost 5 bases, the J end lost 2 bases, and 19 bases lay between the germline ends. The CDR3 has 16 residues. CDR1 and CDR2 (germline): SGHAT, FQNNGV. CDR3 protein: CASSPFPRRRTYEQYF. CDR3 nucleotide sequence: TGTGCCAGCAGCCCTTTCCCTCGAAGACGGACCTACGAGCAGTACTTC.

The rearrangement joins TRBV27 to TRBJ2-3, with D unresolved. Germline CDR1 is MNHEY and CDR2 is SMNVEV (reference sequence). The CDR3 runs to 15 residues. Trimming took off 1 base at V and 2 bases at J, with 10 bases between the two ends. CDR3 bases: TGTGCCAGCAGTTTATATCAATTTGACACAGATACGCAGTATTTT. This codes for CASSLYQFDTDTQYF.

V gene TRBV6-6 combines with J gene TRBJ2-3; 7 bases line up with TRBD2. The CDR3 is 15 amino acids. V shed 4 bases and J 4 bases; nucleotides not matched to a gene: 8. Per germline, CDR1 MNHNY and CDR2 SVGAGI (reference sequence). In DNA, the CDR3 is TGTGCCAGCAGTTTGCGGGGGAGTAGGGCAGATACGCAGTATTTT. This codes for CASSLRGSRADTQYF.

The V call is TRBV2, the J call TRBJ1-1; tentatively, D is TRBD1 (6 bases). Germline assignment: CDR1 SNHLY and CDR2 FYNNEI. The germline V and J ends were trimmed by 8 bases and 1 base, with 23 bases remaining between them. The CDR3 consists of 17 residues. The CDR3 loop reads CASAPGGAPGGNTEAFF. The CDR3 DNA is TGTGCCAGCGCACCCGGGGGGGCTCCCGGGGGGAACACTGAAGCTTTCTTT. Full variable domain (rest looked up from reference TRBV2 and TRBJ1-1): EPEVTQTPSHQVTQMGQEVILRCVPISNHLYFYWYRQILGQKVEFLVSFYNNEISEKSEIFDDQFSVERPDGSNFTLKIRSTKLEDSAMYFCASAPGGAPGGNTEAFFGQGTRLTVV.

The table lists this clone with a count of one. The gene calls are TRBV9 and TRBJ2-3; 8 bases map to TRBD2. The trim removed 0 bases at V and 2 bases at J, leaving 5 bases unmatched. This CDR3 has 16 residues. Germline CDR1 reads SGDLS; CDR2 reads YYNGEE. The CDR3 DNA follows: TGTGCCAGCAGCGTAGTGGCGGGAGGAAACACAGATACGCAGTATTTT. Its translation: CASSVVAGGNTDTQYF.

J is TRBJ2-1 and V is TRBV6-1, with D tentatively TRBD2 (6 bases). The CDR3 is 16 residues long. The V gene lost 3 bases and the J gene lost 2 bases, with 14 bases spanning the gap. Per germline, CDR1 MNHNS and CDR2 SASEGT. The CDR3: CASSEGRGVPYNEQFF. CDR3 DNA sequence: TGTGCCAGCAGTGAGGGACGCGGGGTGCCCTACAATGAGCAGTTCTTC.

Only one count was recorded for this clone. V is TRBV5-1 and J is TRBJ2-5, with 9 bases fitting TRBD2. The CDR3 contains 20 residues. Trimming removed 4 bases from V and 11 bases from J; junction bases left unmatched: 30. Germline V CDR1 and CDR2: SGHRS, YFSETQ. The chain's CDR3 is CASSPQALGLAGELRSEQYF. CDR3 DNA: TGCGCCAGCAGCCCCCAAGCCCTCGGATTAGCGGGAGAGCTACGGTCGGAGCAGTACTTC. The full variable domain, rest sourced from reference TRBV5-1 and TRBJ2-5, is KAGVTQTPRYLIKTRGQQVTLSCSPISGHRSVSWYQQTPGQGLQFLFEYFSETQRNKGNFPGRFSGRQFSNSRSEMNVSTLELGDSALYLCASSPQALGLAGELRSEQYFGPGTRLLVL.

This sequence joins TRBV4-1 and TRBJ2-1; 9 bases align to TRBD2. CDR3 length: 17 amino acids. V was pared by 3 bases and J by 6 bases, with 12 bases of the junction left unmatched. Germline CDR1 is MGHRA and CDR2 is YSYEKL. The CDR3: CASSHWEAGGSRNEQFF. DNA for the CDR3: TGCGCCAGCAGCCATTGGGAGGCGGGAGGGTCCCGCAATGAGCAGTTCTTC.

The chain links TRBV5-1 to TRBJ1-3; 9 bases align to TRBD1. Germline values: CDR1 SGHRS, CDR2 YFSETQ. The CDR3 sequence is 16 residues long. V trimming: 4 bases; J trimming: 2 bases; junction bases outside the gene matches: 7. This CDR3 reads CASSDEGTGTGNTIYF. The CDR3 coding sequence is TGCGCCAGCAGCGACGAAGGGACAGGGACTGGAAACACCATATATTTT.

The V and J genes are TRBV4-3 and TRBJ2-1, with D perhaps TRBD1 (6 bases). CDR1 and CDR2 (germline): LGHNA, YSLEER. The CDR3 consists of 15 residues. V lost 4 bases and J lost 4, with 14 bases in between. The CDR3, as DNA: TGCGCCAGCAGCCCTTCAGGGGCCCCTTACAATGAGCAGTTCTTC. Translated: CASSPSGAPYNEQFF.

CDR3 in amino acids: CASSLAAADSYGYTF. The CDR3 DNA is TGTGCCAGCAGCTTAGCGGCTGCGGACAGCTATGGCTACACCTTC. The chain uses TRBV11-2 and TRBJ1-2; D may be TRBD1 (6 bases). The CDR3 spans 15 residues. Germline CDR1 and CDR2: SGHAT and FQNNGV. Trimming pared 1 base from V and 4 bases from J, leaving 13 bases between.

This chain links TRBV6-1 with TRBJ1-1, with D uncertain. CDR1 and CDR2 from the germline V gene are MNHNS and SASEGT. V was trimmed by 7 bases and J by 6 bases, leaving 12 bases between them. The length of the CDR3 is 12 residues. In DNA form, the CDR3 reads TGTGCCAGCACCGACCCGGGCCCTGAAGCTTTCTTT. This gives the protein CASTDPGPEAFF.

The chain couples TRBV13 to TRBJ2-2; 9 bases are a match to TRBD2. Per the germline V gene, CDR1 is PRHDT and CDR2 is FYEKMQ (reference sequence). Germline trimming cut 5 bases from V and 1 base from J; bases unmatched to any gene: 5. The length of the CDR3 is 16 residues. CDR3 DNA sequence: TGTGCCAGCAGCCGTTTTAGCGGGAGGAACACCGGGGAGCTGTTTTTT. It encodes CASSRFSGRNTGELFF.

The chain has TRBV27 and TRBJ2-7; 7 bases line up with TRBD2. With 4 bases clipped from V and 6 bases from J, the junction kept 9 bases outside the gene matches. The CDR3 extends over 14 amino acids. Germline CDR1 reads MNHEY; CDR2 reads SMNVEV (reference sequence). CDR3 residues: CASSYAAGEFEQYF. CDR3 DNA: TGTGCCAGCAGTTATGCGGCGGGAGAGTTCGAGCAGTACTTC.

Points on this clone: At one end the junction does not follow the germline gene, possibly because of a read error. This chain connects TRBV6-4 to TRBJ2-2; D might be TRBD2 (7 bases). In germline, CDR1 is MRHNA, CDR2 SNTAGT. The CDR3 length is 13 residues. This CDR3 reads CNREGANTGELFF. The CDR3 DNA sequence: TGCAACAGGGAGGGGGCGAACACCGGGGAGCTGTTTTTT.

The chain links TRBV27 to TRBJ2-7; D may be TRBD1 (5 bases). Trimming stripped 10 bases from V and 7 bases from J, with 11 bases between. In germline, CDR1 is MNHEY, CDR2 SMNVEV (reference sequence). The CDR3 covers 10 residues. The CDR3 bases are TGTGCCAAATCAGGGCAGGAGCAGTACTTC. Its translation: CAKSGQEQYF.

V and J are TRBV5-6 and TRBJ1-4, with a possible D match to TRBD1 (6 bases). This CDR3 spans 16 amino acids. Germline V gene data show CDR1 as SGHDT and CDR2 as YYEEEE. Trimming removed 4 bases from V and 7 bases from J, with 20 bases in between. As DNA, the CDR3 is TGTGCCAGCAGCGGGGGCAGAGACAGAACTGTTGAAAAACTGTTTTTT. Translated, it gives CASSGGRDRTVEKLFF.

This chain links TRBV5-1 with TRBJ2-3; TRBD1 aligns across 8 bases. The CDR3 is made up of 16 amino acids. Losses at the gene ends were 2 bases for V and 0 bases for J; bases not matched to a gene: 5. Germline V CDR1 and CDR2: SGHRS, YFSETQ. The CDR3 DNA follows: TGCGCCAGCAGCTTTACAGGGGGGCTCAGCACAGATACGCAGTATTTT. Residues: CASSFTGGLSTDTQYF. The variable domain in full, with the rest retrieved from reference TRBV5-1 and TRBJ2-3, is KAGVTQTPRYLIKTRGQQVTLSCSPISGHRSVSWYQQTPGQGLQFLFEYFSETQRNKGNFPGRFSGRQFSNSRSEMNVSTLELGDSALYLCASSFTGGLSTDTQYFGPGTRLTVL.

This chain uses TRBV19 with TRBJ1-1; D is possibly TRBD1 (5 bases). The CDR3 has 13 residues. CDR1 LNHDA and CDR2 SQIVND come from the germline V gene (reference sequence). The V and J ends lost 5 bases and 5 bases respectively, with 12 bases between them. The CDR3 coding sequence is TGTGCCAGTAGTCCGGCAGGGATGACTGAAGCTTTCTTT. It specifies CASSPAGMTEAFF.

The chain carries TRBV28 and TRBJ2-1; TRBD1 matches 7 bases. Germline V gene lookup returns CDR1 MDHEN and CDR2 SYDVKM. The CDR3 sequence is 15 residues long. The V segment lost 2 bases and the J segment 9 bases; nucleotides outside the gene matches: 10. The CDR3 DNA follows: TGTGCCAGCAGTTTAGGGGACGAGGGGGCGGGTGAGCAGTTCTTC. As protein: CASSLGDEGAGEQFF.

Written as DNA, the CDR3 is TGTGCCATCAGCGAAACTCAGCCGATTGCGACACGCAATACGCAGTATTTT. Translating it yields CAISETQPIATRNTQYF. The rearrangement joins TRBV10-3 to TRBJ2-3, with D unresolved. CDR3 length: 17 residues. Germline CDR1 and CDR2: ENHRY and SYGVKD. The ends were cut back, 6 bases at V and 7 bases at J, with 26 bases in the middle.

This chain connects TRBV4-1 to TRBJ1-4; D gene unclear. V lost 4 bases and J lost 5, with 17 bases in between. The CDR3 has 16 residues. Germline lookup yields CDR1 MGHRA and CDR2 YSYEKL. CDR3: CASSRRRRRVNEKLFF. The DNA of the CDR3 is TGCGCCAGCAGCCGCCGCCGGCGGAGGGTGAATGAAAAACTGTTTTTT.

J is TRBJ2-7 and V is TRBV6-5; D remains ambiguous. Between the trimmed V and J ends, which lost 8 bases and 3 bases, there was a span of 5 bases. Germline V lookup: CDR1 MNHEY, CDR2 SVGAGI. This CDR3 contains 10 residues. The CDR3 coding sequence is TGTGCCAGCGGATACTACGAGCAGTACTTC. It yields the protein CASGYYEQYF.

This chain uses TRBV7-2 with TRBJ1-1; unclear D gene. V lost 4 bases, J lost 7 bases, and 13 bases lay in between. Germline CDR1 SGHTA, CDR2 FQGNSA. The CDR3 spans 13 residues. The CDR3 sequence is CASSSVGPGEAFF. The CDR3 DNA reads TGTGCCAGCAGCTCGGTCGGCCCGGGTGAAGCTTTCTTT.

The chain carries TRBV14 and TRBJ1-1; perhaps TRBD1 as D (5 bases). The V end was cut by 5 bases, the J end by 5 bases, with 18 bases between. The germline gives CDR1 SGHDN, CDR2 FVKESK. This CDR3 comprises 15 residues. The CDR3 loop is CASSVPGRYETEAFF. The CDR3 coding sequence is TGTGCCAGCAGCGTCCCAGGGCGGTACGAGACTGAAGCTTTCTTT.

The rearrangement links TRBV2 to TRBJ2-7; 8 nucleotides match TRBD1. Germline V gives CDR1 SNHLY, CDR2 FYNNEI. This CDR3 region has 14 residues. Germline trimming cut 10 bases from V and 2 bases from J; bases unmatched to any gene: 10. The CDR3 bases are TGTGCCACCACGGGACGGACAGGGCCCTACGAGCAGTACTTC. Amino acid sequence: CATTGRTGPYEQYF.